The 4 T cell receptor beta chains listed next were all sequenced from one sample in a study of human T cells and chemical hapten exposure. A single record per CDR3 protein comes from TCRdb applying MiXCR to the 5' RACE reads. The sample lists 110,000 to 150,000 distinct CDR3 sequences, over 3.5% occurring once. Someone pulled total RNA out of unfractionated whole blood. These receptors were obtained from a female donor in good health.

This clonotype showed up many times. V is TRBV11-2 and J is TRBJ2-1; D may correspond to TRBD1 or TRBD2 (6 bases each). This CDR3 is built from 15 residues. Trimming removed 4 bases from V and 4 bases from J, with 14 bases in between. Germline CDR1 is SGHAT and CDR2 is FQNNGV. CDR3 region: CASSSLRGRYNEQFF. CDR3 nucleotide sequence: TGTGCCAGCAGCTCCCTCCGGGGGCGGTACAATGAGCAGTTCTTC.

This clonotype has only one observation. This chain connects TRBV7-9 to TRBJ2-1; D gene unclear. The CDR3 runs 15 residues. Germline CDR1 is SEHNR and CDR2 is FQNEAQ (reference sequence). Between the trimmed V and J ends, which lost 5 bases and 5 bases, there was a span of 16 bases. CDR3 sequence reads: CASSPGVGRDNEQFF. For the CDR3, the DNA is TGTGCCAGCAGCCCCGGTGTGGGCCGTGACAATGAGCAGTTCTTC.

This clonotype was recorded at least ten times. The chain combines TRBV3-1 with TRBJ1-2, with D possibly matching TRBD1 (5 bases). Germline loops: CDR1 LGHDT, CDR2 YNNKEL (reference sequence). The CDR3 is made up of 14 amino acids. Between the trimmed V and J ends, which lost 4 bases and 4 bases, there was a span of 13 bases. The CDR3 loop is CASSPEGLAYGYTF. Written as DNA, the CDR3 is TGTGCCAGCAGCCCCGAGGGGTTGGCCTATGGCTACACCTTC.

This clonotype came up many times. The rearrangement uses TRBV5-4 and TRBJ2-3; tentatively, D is TRBD1 (6 bases). V was trimmed by 4 bases and J by 2 bases, leaving 14 bases between them. The CDR3 is 15 amino acids. CDR1 and CDR2 from the germline V gene are SGHNT and YYREEE (reference sequence). In DNA, the CDR3 is TGTGCCAGCAGCCCGAAGGACAGTCCCACAGATACGCAGTATTTT. It translates to CASSPKDSPTDTQYF.